These 29 T cell receptor beta chains originate from one sample sequenced in a study of vaccination and CD4 T cells after COVID-19. Treatment defined: roughly 10-day PBMC culture with coronavirus spike peptide pools or control peptides (ViraFEST assay). Their cognate antigens are unknown. Cultured CD4+ T-cell DNA underwent Oncomine TCR Beta short-read sequencing. TCRdb analysed the PCR reads with MiXCR anew, one entry per CDR3 protein. The table shows roughly 11,000 distinct CDR3 sequences, with 59% occurring only once. The sample consisted of CD4+ T cells from blood, cultured in vitro. All receptors derive from a human donor who had recovered from COVID-19.

This sequence joins TRBV6-1 and TRBJ2-2, with TRBD2 matching over 7 bases. V trimming: 5 bases; J trimming: 2 bases; junction bases outside the gene matches: 8. Germline lookup yields CDR1 MNHNS and CDR2 SASEGT. The CDR3 extends over 16 amino acids. CDR3 amino acids: CASSPRTRRNTGELFF. The DNA for the CDR3 is TGTGCCAGCAGTCCTAGGACTAGGCGTAACACCGGGGAGCTGTTTTTT.

The chain couples TRBV2 to TRBJ2-5; 9 positions match TRBD2. Germline V gene lookup returns CDR1 SNHLY and CDR2 FYNNEI. J lost 5 bases, V lost 3 bases, and 4 bases had no gene match. CDR3 length: 14 residues. CDR3 coding DNA: TGTGCCAGCAGTGAGATAGCGGGAGTGGAGACCCAGTACTTC. Amino acids: CASSEIAGVETQYF.

This chain links TRBV27 with TRBJ1-1; TRBD1 agrees at 7 bases. CDR3 length: 16 residues. Germline assignment: CDR1 MNHEY and CDR2 SMNVEV (reference sequence). The ends lost 2 bases at V and 0 bases at J; junction bases unmatched: 6. CDR3 in amino acids: CASSLKRTGLNTEAFF. CDR3 bases: TGTGCCAGCAGTTTAAAGAGGACAGGATTGAACACTGAAGCTTTCTTT.

This chain uses TRBV2 with TRBJ1-5; possibly TRBD1 for D (6 bases). The CDR3 spans 13 residues. Between the trimmed V and J ends, which lost 7 bases and 3 bases, there was a span of 10 bases. The germline CDR1 and CDR2 sequences are SNHLY and FYNNEI. The CDR3 loop reads CASIGGPNQPQHF. Here the CDR3 DNA reads TGTGCCAGCATCGGGGGGCCCAATCAGCCCCAGCATTTT.

This chain joins TRBV5-1 and TRBJ2-5, with D perhaps matching TRBD2 (6 bases). CDR3 size: 14 residues. V lost 0 bases, J lost 7 bases, and 13 bases lay in between. Germline assignment: CDR1 SGHRS and CDR2 YFSETQ. CDR3 DNA sequence: TGCGCCAGCAGCTTGGCGGGAGATACACCGACCCAGTACTTC. It is translated as CASSLAGDTPTQYF.

The chain joins TRBV7-9 to TRBJ1-2; TRBD1 matches at 7 bases. V gave up 6 bases and J gave up 6 bases; unmatched junction bases: 10. CDR1 is SEHNR, CDR2 FQNEAQ, per germline (reference sequence). This CDR3 contains 14 residues. CDR3 DNA sequence: TGTGCCAGCAGGGACAAGAGGGGGCTCGATGGCTACACCTTC. This encodes CASRDKRGLDGYTF.

This sequence joins TRBV6-2 or TRBV6-3 and TRBJ1-5; D not resolved. Per germline, CDR1 MNHEY and CDR2 SVGEGT. V dropped 10 bases and J dropped 0 bases, with 25 bases sitting between them. This CDR3 has 18 residues. CDR3 nucleotides: TGTGCCACAAAGAACCGTCGGGATGCCCATCATAGCAATCAGCCCCAGCATTTT. Its protein is CATKNRRDAHHSNQPQHF.

This chain joins TRBV6-1 and TRBJ1-6, with TRBD1 identical over 9 bases. The V and J ends lost 7 bases and 7 bases, in that order; junction bases with no gene match: 8. Germline lookup yields CDR1 MNHNS and CDR2 SASEGT. The CDR3 is made up of 15 amino acids. CDR3 DNA: TGTGCCAGCACCAGAGGGACAGGGAGAAATTCACCCCTCCACTTT. Translation: CASTRGTGRNSPLHF.

This clonotype was counted only a few times. The J gene is TRBJ2-1, the V gene TRBV20-1; D may be TRBD1 (6 bases). CDR3 length: 12 amino acids. With 8 bases removed from V and 7 bases from J, the gap between germline ends came to 15 bases. CDR1 DFQATT and CDR2 SNEGSKA come from the germline V gene (reference sequence). The CDR3 loop reads CSLDRNQNEQFF. The CDR3 region has the DNA TGCAGTCTAGACAGGAACCAAAATGAGCAGTTCTTC.

The chain employs TRBV6-1 and TRBJ2-4; 7 positions agree with TRBD1. Per the germline V gene, CDR1 is MNHNS and CDR2 is SASEGT. The V and J ends lost 7 bases and 10 bases, in that order; junction bases with no gene match: 10. The CDR3 loop spans 13 amino acids. CDR3 residues: CASTPRDRLIQYF. As DNA, the CDR3 is TGTGCCAGCACCCCTCGGGACAGACTAATTCAGTACTTC.

The count of this clonotype is one. The chain couples TRBV20-1 to TRBJ2-5, with 14 bases aligning to TRBD2. The germline CDR1 and CDR2 sequences are DFQATT and SNEGSKA (reference sequence). This CDR3 is built from 19 residues. The J segment lost 5 bases and the V segment lost 0 bases, leaving 14 bases of the junction unmatched. The DNA for the CDR3 is TGCAGTGCTAGAGATGAAACCGGGACTAGCGGGAGAGGGTGGGAGACCCAGTACTTC. Protein: CSARDETGTSGRGWETQYF.

This clonotype has a handful of counts. V is TRBV6-2 or TRBV6-3 and J is TRBJ2-1; no clear D. Germline assignment: CDR1 MNHEY and CDR2 SVGEGT. Trimming took off 3 bases at V and 5 bases at J, with 2 bases between the two ends. The CDR3 loop spans 11 amino acids. DNA of the CDR3: TGTGCCAGCAGTTATGACAATGAGCAGTTCTTC. It translates to CASSYDNEQFF.

The gene calls are TRBV28 and TRBJ2-7, with no clear D. Germline V CDR1 and CDR2: MDHEN, SYDVKM. The CDR3 totals 11 residues. Trimming stripped 6 bases from V and 4 bases from J, with 7 bases between. The CDR3 nucleotides read TGTGCCAGCAGAAAAAAATACGAGCAGTACTTC. It specifies CASRKKYEQYF. Full variable domain (missing parts from reference TRBV28 and TRBJ2-7): DVKVTQSSRYLVKRTGEKVFLECVQDMDHENMFWYRQDPGLGLRLIYFSYDVKMKEKGDIPEGYSVSREKKERFSLILESASTNQTSMYLCASRKKYEQYFGPGTRLTVT.

V is TRBV28 and J is TRBJ1-5; D is unclear. Trimming cost V 7 bases and J 9 bases, with 19 bases left between them. Germline CDR1 is MDHEN and CDR2 is SYDVKM. CDR3 length: 14 amino acids. CDR3 protein: CASTPVSVNMPQHF. In DNA, the CDR3 is TGTGCCAGCACCCCGGTTTCAGTCAATATGCCCCAGCATTTT.

This clonotype has only a few counts. The J gene is TRBJ1-5, the V gene TRBV2, with D possibly matching TRBD1 (5 bases). Per germline, CDR1 SNHLY and CDR2 FYNNEI. V shed 0 bases and J shed 1 base, with 19 bases lying between them. The CDR3 consists of 19 residues. CDR3 region: CASSEANYRIGLSNQPQHF. CDR3 coding DNA: TGTGCCAGCAGTGAAGCGAATTACAGGATAGGCCTGAGCAATCAGCCCCAGCATTTT.

This sequence joins TRBV20-1 and TRBJ1-2, with D uncertain. There are 13 residues in the CDR3. Looked up from germline, CDR1 is DFQATT and CDR2 is SNEGSKA (reference sequence). The V end lost 0 bases, the J end lost 4 bases, and 9 bases lay between the germline ends. The DNA for the CDR3 is TGCAGTGCTAGAGATGACCGCGGCTATGGCTACACCTTC. It codes for CSARDDRGYGYTF.

This clonotype has more than one count but fewer than ten. The genes are TRBV28 and TRBJ2-2, with D hard to call. The CDR3 has 14 amino acids. Germline CDR1 MDHEN, CDR2 SYDVKM. The V end lost 4 bases, the J end lost 4 bases, and 10 bases lay between the germline ends. CDR3 sequence reads: CASSYADPTGELFF. CDR3 DNA: TGTGCCAGCAGTTACGCAGACCCCACCGGGGAGCTGTTTTTT.

The chain couples TRBV6-5 to TRBJ2-5; D is unresolved. With 2 bases removed from V and 4 bases from J, the gap between germline ends came to 8 bases. The CDR3 length is 13 residues. Germline V gene data show CDR1 as MNHEY and CDR2 as SVGAGI. The CDR3 DNA sequence: TGTGCCAGCAGTTACCTCTGGACAGAGACCCAGTACTTC. It codes for CASSYLWTETQYF.

The chain links TRBV10-3 to TRBJ1-6; 10 bases map to TRBD1. V shed 4 bases and J 9 bases; nucleotides not matched to a gene: 9. The CDR3 is 16 amino acids. Germline assignment: CDR1 ENHRY and CDR2 SYGVKD. DNA of the CDR3: TGTGCCATCAGTGTTCAGGACAGGGGGGAGGGTTCACCCCTCCACTTT. Translation: CAISVQDRGEGSPLHF.

The rearrangement uses TRBV20-1 and TRBJ2-1; D gene uncertain. Trimming stripped 6 bases from V and 5 bases from J, with 23 bases between. The CDR3 covers 16 residues. Germline V CDR1 and CDR2: DFQATT, SNEGSKA (reference sequence). The CDR3 DNA is TGCAGTGCCCCCGACACCTCGGTGAGACACAACAATGAGCAGTTCTTC. Its translation is CSAPDTSVRHNNEQFF.

This clonotype has a handful of counts. The CDR3 DNA follows: TGTGCCAGCAGTTTATGGGGTGGTGAGACCCAGTACTTC. This translates into CASSLWGGETQYF. The rearrangement joins TRBV27 to TRBJ2-5; D is uncertain. Germline lookup yields CDR1 MNHEY and CDR2 SMNVEV (reference sequence). The CDR3 runs 13 residues. V lost 1 base and J 5 bases, leaving 8 bases between the germline ends.

This clonotype is classed as medium-sized (0.01 to 0.1%). V and J are TRBV6-1 and TRBJ1-1; 9 nucleotides align to TRBD1. With 10 bases clipped from V and 4 bases from J, the junction kept 10 bases outside the gene matches. The CDR3 has 14 residues. In germline, CDR1 is MNHNS, CDR2 SASEGT. CDR3: CATSTGGESTEAFF. The CDR3 bases are TGTGCCACCTCGACAGGGGGGGAGAGCACTGAAGCTTTCTTT.

The chain employs TRBV20-1 and TRBJ2-3; weak D call: TRBD2 (5 bases). CDR1 is DFQATT, CDR2 SNEGSKA, per germline (reference sequence). This CDR3 spans 20 amino acids. V gave up 5 bases and J gave up 1 base, with 31 bases separating them. CDR3 amino acids: CSAQDITGLLGLPRTDTQYF. CDR3 nucleotide sequence: TGCAGTGCTCAGGATATAACCGGTTTACTTGGACTCCCCCGCACAGATACGCAGTATTTT.

This clonotype was counted only a few times. The rearrangement uses TRBV28 and TRBJ1-1, with D perhaps TRBD1 (6 bases). Trimming removed 10 bases from V and 0 bases from J, with 27 bases in between. CDR1 and CDR2 (germline): MDHEN, SYDVKM. This CDR3 is 18 amino acids long. CDR3 DNA: TGTGCCACCTCAAGGCTTTCCCTCCAGGGGAGCATGAACACTGAAGCTTTCTTT. This sequence encodes CATSRLSLQGSMNTEAFF.

The chain couples TRBV10-2 to TRBJ2-3; D ambiguous. The CDR3 runs 18 residues. Looked up from germline, CDR1 is WSHSY and CDR2 is SAAADI. V was pared by 0 bases and J by 0 bases, with 16 bases between. The CDR3 nucleotides are TGCGCCAGCAGTGAGTCGAGGTGGAAGGTCACTAGCACAGATACGCAGTATTTT. Translating gives CASSESRWKVTSTDTQYF.

This clonotype appeared once. The gene calls are TRBV28 and TRBJ2-5, with 10 bases matching TRBD2. The CDR3 runs to 17 residues. CDR1 MDHEN and CDR2 SYDVKM come from the germline V gene. The V gene end was trimmed by 6 bases and the J gene end by 1 base; junction bases not matched to a gene: 11. CDR3: CASSLAGASAPQETQYF. CDR3 DNA: TGTGCCAGCAGCCTAGCGGGAGCGTCGGCACCCCAAGAGACCCAGTACTTC.

The chain has TRBV7-2 and TRBJ2-3, with TRBD2 as a possible D gene (5 bases). Germline V gene lookup returns CDR1 SGHTA and CDR2 FQGNSA. This CDR3 has 15 amino acids. Trimming removed 4 bases at V and 4 bases at J, with 15 bases between. In DNA form, the CDR3 reads TGTGCCAGCAGCTCACGGGGTAGAGTGGCAGATACGCAGTATTTT. It codes for CASSSRGRVADTQYF.

This chain joins TRBV4-2 and TRBJ2-7; D is possibly TRBD1 or TRBD2 (6 bases each). V was shortened by 0 bases and J by 4 bases, with 10 bases between the two germline ends. CDR1 is LGHNA and CDR2 is YNFKEQ in the germline V gene. The CDR3 loop spans 14 amino acids. The chain's CDR3 is CASSQDGGPYEQYF. The CDR3 region has the DNA TGTGCCAGCAGCCAAGACGGGGGCCCATACGAGCAGTACTTC.

The rearrangement uses TRBV24-1 and TRBJ2-5; 8 nucleotides align to TRBD1. The J segment lost 2 bases and the V segment lost 4 bases, leaving 11 bases of the junction unmatched. The CDR3 contains 17 residues. The V gene's germline CDR1 is KGHDR and CDR2 SFDVKD. The DNA of the CDR3 is TGTGCCACCAGTGACCTCAACGGACAGGGCGGTCAAGAGACCCAGTACTTC. Protein: CATSDLNGQGGQETQYF.